This TCR beta chain was found in a study of radiation and T cells in renal cell carcinoma. CDR3 length equals 15 residues. With 1 base clipped from V and 7 bases from J, the junction kept 8 bases outside the gene matches. Per germline, CDR1 SEHNR and CDR2 FQNEAQ (reference sequence). TCRdb's copy holds only in-frame clones and misses some; the assay was immunoSEQ multiplex PCR. The repertoire includes around 100,000 clones, around 80% of them detected once, and roughly 7.6% sits in the top ten. The time point was: blood 4 weeks post-SBRT, at nephrectomy. The treatment: 15 Gy SBRT to primary tumor, nephrectomy 4 weeks later.

Sequenced material: blood, taken from a patient whose treatment included radiotherapy and nephrectomy. V and J are TRBV7-9 and TRBJ2-7; TRBD1 matches at 9 bases. This clonotype was obtained from a man aged 55 to 69 with renal cell carcinoma. The CDR3: CASSLVPQGAREQYF. The CDR3 region has the DNA TGTGCCAGCAGCTTAGTGCCACAGGGGGCAAGGGAGCAGTACTTC.